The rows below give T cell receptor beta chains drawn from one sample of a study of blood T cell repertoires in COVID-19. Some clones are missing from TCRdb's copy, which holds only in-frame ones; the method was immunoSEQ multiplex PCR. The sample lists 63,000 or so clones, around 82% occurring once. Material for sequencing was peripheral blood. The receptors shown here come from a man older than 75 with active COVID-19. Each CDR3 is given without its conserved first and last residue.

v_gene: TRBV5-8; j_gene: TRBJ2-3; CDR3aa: ASSLGLPTDTQY
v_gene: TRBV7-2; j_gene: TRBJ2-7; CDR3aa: ASSISGTGGVEQY
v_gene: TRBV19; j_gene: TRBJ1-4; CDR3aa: ASSIPYEKLF
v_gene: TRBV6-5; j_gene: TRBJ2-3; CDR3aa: ASSYDPRDTQY
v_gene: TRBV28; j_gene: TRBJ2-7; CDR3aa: ASRRGVAGGSYEQY
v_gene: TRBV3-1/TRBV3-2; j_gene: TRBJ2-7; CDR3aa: ASSQAIHSYEQY
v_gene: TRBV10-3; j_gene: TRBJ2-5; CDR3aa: AISAGPQETQY
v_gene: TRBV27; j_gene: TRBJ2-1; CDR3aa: ASSLLSQGSYNEQF
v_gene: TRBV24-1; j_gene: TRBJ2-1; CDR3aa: ATSGTPTNEQF
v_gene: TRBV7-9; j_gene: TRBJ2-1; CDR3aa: ASNHRDRVNEQF
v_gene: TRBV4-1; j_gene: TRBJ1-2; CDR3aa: ASSFSGLGRGPNYGYT
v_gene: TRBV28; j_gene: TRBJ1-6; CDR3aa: ASSNSRGNSPLH
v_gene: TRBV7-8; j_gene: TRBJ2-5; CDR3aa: ASSLGGLVGRETQY
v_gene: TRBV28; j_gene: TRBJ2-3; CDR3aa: ASNTRRASTDTQY
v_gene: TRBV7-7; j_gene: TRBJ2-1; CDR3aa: ASSFGTGATYEQF
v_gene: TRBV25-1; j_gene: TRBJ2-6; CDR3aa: ASRPNHSGANVLT
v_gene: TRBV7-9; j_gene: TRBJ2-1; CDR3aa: ASSLSTSYNEQF
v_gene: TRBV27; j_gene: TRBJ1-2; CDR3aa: ASTLRSGYT
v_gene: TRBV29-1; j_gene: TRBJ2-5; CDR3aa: SVGHQETQY
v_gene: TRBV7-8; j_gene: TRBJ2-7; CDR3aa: ASSPLTLSSYEQY
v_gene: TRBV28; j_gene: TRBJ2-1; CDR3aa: ASSLLRNFYNEQF
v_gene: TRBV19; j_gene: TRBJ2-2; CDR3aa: ASSIAGGTANTGELF
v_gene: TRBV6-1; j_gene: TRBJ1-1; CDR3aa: ASSEGAGFGMNTEAF
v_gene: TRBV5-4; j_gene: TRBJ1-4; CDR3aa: ASSSKQGAGEKLF
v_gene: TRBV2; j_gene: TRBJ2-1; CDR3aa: ASSRGDEQF
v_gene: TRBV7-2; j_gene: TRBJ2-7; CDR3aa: ASKTSGAAYEQY